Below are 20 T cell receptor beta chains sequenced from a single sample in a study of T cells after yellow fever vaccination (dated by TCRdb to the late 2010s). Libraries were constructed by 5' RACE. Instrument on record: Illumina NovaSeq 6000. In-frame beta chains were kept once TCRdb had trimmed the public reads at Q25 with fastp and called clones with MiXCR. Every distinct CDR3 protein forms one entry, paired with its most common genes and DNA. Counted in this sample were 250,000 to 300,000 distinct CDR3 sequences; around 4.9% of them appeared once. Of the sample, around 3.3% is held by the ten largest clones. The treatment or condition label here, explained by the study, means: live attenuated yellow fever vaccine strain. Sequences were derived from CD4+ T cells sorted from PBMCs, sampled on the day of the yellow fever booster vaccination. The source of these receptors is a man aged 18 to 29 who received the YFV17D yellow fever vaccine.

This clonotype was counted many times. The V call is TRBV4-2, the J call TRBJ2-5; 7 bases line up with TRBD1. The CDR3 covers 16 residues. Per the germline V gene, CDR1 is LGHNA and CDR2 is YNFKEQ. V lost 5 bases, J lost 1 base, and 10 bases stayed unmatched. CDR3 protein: CASSTVGPGGQETQYF. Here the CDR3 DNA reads TGTGCCAGCAGCACCGTTGGGCCAGGGGGCCAAGAGACCCAGTACTTC.

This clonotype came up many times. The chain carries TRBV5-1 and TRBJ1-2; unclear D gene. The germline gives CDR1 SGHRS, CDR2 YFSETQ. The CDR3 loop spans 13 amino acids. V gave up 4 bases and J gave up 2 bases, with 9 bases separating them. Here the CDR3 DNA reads TGCGCCAGCAGCCCCCCAGGCAACTATGGCTACACCTTC. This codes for CASSPPGNYGYTF.

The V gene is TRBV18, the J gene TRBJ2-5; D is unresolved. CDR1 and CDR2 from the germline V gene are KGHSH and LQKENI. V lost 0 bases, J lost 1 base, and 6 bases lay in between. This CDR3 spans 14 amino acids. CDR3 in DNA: TGTGCCAGCTCACCACCACACGCCCAAGAGACCCAGTACTTC. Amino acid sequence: CASSPPHAQETQYF. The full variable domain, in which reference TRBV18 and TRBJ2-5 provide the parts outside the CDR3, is NAGVMQNPRHLVRRRGQEARLRCSPMKGHSHVYWYRQLPEEGLKFMVYLQKENIIDESGMPKERFSAEFPKEGPSILRIQQVVRGDSAAYFCASSPPHAQETQYFGPGTRLLVL.

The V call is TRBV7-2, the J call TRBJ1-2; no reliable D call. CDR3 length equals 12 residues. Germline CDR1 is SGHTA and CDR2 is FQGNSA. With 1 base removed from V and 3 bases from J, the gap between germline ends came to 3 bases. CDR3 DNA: TGTGCCAGCAGCTTAGACCACTATGGCTACACCTTC. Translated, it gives CASSLDHYGYTF.

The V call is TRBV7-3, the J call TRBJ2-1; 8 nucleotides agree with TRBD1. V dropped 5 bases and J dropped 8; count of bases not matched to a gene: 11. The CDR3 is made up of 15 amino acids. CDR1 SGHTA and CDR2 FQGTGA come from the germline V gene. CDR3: CASSVQGGLTDEQFF. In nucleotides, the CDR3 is TGTGCCAGCAGCGTACAGGGGGGCCTTACCGATGAGCAGTTCTTC.

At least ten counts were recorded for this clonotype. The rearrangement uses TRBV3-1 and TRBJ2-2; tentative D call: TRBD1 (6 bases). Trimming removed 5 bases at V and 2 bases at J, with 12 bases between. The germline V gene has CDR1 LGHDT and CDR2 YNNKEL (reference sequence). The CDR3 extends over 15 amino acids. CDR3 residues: CASSLRDTNTGELFF. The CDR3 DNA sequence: TGTGCCAGCAGCTTACGGGACACAAACACCGGGGAGCTGTTTTTT.

DNA for the CDR3: TGCAGTGCCGGACAGGGGATCGTGGGGGCCAACGTCCTGACTTTC. Encoded protein: CSAGQGIVGANVLTF. This sequence joins TRBV20-1 and TRBJ2-6, with 9 bases aligning to TRBD1. The J segment lost 4 bases and the V segment lost 6 bases, leaving 7 bases of the junction unmatched. Per germline, CDR1 DFQATT and CDR2 SNEGSKA (reference sequence). This CDR3 is 15 amino acids long.

Here the CDR3 DNA reads TGTGCCAGCACCCCGGACACTCATCAGCCCCAGCATTTT. The encoded protein is CASTPDTHQPQHF. The chain has TRBV2 and TRBJ1-5, with D possibly matching TRBD1 (5 bases). Germline lookup yields CDR1 SNHLY and CDR2 FYNNEI. The CDR3 runs 13 residues. Trimming pared 7 bases from V and 5 bases from J, leaving 12 bases between.

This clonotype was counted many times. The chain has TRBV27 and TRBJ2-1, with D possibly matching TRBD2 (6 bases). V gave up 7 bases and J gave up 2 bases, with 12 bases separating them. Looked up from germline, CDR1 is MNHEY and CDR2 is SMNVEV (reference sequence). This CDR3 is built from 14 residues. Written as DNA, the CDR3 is TGTGCCAGCAAGGGAGGAGTTACCTACAATGAGCAGTTCTTC. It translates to CASKGGVTYNEQFF.

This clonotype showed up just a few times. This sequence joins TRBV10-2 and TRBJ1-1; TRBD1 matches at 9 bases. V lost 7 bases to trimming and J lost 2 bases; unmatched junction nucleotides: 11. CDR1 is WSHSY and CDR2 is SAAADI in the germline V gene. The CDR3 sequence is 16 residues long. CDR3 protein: CASTPWTGAVNTEAFF. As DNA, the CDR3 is TGCGCCAGCACGCCGTGGACAGGGGCCGTCAACACTGAAGCTTTCTTT.

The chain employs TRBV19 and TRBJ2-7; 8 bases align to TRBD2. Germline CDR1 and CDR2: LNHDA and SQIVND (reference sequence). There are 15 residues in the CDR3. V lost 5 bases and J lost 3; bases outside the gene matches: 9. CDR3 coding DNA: TGTGCCAGTAGTTCCATTAAAGCGGGGGACTACGAGCAGTACTTC. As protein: CASSSIKAGDYEQYF.

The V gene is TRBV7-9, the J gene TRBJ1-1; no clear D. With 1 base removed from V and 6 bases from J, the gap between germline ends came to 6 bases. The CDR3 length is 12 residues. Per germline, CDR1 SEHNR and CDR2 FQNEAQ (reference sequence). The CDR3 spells CASSLGKAEAFF. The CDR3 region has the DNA TGTGCCAGCAGCTTAGGGAAGGCTGAAGCTTTCTTT.

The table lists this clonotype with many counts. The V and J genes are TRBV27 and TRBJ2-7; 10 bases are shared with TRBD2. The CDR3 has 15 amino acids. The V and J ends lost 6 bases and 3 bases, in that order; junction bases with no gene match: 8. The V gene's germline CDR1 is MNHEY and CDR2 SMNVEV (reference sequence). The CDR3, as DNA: TGTGCCAGCAGACTAGCGGGGACTACGATCTACGAGCAGTACTTC. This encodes CASRLAGTTIYEQYF.

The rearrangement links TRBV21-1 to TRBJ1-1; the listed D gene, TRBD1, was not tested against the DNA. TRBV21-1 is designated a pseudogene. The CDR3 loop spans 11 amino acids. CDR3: CASSLGTAAFF. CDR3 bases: TGTGCCAGCAGCCTCGGGACAGCGGCTTTCTTT.

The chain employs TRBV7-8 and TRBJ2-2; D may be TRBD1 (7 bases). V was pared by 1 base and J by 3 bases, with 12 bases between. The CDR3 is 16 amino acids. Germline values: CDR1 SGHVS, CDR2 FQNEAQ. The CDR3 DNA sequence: TGTGCCAGCAGCTTAGAGAGCAGGGGGGACACCGGGGAGCTGTTTTTT. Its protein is CASSLESRGDTGELFF.

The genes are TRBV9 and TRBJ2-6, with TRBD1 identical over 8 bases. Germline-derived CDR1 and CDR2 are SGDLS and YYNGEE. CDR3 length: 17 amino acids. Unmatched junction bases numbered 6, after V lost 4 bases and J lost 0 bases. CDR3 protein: CASSLRGQGSGANVLTF. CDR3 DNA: TGTGCCAGCAGCCTCCGCGGACAGGGCTCTGGGGCCAACGTCCTGACTTTC.

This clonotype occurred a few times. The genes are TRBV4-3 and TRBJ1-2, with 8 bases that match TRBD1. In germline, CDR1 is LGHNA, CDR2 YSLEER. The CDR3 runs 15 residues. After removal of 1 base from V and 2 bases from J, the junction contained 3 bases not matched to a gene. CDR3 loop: CASSQVRDRNYGYTF. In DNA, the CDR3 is TGCGCCAGCAGCCAAGTCCGGGACAGGAACTATGGCTACACCTTC.

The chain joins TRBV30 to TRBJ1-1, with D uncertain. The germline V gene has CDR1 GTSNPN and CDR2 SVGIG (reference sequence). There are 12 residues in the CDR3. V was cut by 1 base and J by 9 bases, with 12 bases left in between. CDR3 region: CAWSDQLLQAFF. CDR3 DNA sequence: TGTGCCTGGAGTGACCAGTTACTCCAAGCTTTCTTT.

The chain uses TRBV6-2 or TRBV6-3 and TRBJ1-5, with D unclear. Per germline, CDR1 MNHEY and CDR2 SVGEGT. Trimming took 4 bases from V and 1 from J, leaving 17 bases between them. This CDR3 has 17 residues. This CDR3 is CASSSEVMVSSNQPQHF. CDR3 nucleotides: TGTGCCAGCAGTTCTGAGGTCATGGTTTCGAGCAATCAGCCCCAGCATTTT.

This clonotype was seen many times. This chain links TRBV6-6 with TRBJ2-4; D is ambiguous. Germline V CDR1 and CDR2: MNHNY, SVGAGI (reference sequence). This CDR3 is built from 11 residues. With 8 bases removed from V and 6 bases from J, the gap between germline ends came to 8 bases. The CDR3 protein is CASRSGNIQYF. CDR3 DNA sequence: TGTGCCAGCCGTTCCGGAAACATTCAGTACTTC.